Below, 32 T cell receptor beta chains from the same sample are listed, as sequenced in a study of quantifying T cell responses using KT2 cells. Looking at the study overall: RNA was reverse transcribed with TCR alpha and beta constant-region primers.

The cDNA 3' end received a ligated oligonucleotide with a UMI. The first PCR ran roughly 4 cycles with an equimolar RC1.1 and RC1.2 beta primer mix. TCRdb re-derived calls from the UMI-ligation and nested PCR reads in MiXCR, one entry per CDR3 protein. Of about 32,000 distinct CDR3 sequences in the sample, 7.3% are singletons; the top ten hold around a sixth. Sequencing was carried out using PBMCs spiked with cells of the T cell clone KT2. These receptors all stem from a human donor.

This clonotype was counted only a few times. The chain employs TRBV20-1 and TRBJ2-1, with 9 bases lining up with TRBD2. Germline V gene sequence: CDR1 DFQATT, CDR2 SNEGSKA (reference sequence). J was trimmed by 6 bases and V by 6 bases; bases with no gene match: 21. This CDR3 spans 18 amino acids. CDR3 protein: CSAPVGGRARVAGNEQFF. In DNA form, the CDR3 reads TGCAGTGCCCCGGTGGGCGGGAGGGCAAGGGTAGCGGGCAATGAGCAGTTCTTC.

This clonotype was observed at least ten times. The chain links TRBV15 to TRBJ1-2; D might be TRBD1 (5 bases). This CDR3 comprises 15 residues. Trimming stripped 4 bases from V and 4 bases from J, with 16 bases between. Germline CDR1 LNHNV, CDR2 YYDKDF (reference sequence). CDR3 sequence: CATSTRAENIYGYTF. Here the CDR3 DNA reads TGTGCCACCAGCACCAGGGCTGAGAATATCTATGGCTACACCTTC.

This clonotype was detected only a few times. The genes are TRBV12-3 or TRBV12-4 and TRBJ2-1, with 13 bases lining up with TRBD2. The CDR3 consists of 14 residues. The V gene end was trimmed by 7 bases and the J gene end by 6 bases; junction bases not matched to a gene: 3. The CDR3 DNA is TGTGCCAGCACCGGACTAGCGGGAGTCAATGAGCAGTTCTTC. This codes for CASTGLAGVNEQFF.

The CDR3 here is CASSLYGVSGETQYF. CDR3 bases: TGTGCCAGCAGTTTATACGGAGTCTCAGGGGAGACCCAGTACTTC. The chain uses TRBV12-3 or TRBV12-4 and TRBJ2-5; D is perhaps TRBD1 (5 bases). The CDR3 is 15 residues long. Trimming left V 2 bases short and J 5 bases short, with 15 bases between.

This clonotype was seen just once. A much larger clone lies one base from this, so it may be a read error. CDR3 DNA sequence: TGTGCCAGCAGCTTGGCTCCAGGGGGCCGGGATGAGCAGTTCTTC. This gives the protein CASSLAPGGRDEQFF. The chain combines TRBV5-5 with TRBJ2-1, with 8 positions matching TRBD1. The CDR3 loop spans 15 amino acids. The germline CDR1 and CDR2 sequences are SGHKS and YYEKEE (reference sequence). V lost 0 bases to trimming and J lost 8 bases; unmatched junction nucleotides: 7.

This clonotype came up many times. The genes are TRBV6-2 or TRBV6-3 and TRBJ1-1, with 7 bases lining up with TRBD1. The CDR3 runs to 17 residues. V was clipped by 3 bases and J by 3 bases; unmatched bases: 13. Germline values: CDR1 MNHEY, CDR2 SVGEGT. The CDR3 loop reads CASSYVTGAAFDTEAFF. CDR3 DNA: TGTGCCAGCAGTTATGTTACAGGGGCGGCTTTTGACACTGAAGCTTTCTTT.

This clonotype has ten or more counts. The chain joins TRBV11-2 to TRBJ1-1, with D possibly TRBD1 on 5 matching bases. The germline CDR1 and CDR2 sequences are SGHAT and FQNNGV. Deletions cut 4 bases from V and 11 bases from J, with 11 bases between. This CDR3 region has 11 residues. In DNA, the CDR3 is TGTGCCAGCAGCTATGGGGGTGTTGCTTTCTTT. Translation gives CASSYGGVAFF.

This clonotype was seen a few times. CDR3 sequence reads: CASSYRVRDEQYF. As DNA, the CDR3 is TGTGCCAGCAGTTACCGCGTGCGGGACGAGCAGTACTTC. This chain uses TRBV6-5 with TRBJ2-7, with D possibly matching TRBD2 (5 bases). The V and J ends lost 2 bases and 5 bases respectively, with 10 bases between them. The CDR3 consists of 13 residues. Germline V gives CDR1 MNHEY, CDR2 SVGAGI.

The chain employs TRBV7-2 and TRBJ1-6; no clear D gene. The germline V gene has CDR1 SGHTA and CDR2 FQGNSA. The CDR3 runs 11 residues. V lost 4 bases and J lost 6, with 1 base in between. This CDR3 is CASSSNSPLHF. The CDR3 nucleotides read TGTGCCAGCAGCTCTAATTCACCCCTCCACTTT.

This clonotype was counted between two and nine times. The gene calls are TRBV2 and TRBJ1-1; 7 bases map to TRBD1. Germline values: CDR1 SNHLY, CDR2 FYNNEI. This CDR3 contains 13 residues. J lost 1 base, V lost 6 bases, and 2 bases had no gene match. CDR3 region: CASRRQGNTEAFF. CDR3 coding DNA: TGTGCCAGCAGGAGACAGGGGAACACTGAAGCTTTCTTT.

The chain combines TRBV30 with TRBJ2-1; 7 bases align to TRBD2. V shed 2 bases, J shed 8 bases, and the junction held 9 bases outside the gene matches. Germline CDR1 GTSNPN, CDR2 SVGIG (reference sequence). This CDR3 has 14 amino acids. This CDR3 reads CAWSPWTSGDEQFF. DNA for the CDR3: TGTGCCTGGAGTCCCTGGACTAGTGGCGATGAGCAGTTCTTC. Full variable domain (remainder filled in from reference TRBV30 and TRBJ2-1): SQTIHQWPATLVQPVGSPLSLECTVEGTSNPNLYWYRQAAGRGLQLLFYSVGIGQISSEVPQNLSASRPQDRQFILSSKKLLLSDSGFYLCAWSPWTSGDEQFFGPGTRLTVL.

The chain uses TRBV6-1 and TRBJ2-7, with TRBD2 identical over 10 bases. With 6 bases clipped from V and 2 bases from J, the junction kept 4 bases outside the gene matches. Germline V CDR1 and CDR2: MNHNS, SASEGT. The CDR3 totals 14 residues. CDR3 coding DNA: TGTGCCAGCAGAGGACTAGCGGAGACCTACGAGCAGTACTTC. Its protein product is CASRGLAETYEQYF.

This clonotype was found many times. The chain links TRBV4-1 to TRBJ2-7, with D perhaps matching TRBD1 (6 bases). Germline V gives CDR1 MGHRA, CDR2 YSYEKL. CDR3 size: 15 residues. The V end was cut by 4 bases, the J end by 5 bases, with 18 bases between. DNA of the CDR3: TGCGCCAGCAGCCGTATACCGGGACAATTCCACGAGCAGTACTTC. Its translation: CASSRIPGQFHEQYF.

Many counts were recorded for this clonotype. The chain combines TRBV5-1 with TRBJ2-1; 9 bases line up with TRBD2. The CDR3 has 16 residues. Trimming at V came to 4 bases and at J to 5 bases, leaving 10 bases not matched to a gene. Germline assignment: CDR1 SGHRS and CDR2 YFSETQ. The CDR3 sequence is CASSDLRGGSHNEQFF. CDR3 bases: TGCGCCAGCAGCGACCTGCGGGGGGGCAGCCACAATGAGCAGTTCTTC. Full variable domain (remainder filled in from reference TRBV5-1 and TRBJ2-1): KAGVTQTPRYLIKTRGQQVTLSCSPISGHRSVSWYQQTPGQGLQFLFEYFSETQRNKGNFPGRFSGRQFSNSRSEMNVSTLELGDSALYLCASSDLRGGSHNEQFFGPGTRLTVL.

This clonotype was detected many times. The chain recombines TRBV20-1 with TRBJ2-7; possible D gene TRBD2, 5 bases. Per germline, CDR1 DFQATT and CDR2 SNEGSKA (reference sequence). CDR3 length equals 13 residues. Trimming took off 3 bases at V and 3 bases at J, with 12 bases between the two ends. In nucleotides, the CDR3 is TGCAGTGCTAGGAGGGCTACTAACTACGAGCAGTACTTC. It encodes CSARRATNYEQYF.

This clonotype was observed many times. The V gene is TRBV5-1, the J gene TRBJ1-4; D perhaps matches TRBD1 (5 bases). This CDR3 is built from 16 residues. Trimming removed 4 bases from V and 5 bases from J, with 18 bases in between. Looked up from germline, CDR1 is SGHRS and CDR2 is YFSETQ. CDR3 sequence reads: CASSPLLTGVNEKLFF. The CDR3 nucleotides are TGCGCCAGCAGCCCCCTTTTGACGGGGGTCAATGAAAAACTGTTTTTT.

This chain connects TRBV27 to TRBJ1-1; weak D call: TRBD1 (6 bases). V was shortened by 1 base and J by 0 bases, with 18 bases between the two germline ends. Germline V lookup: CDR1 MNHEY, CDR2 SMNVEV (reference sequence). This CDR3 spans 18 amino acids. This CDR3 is CASSLYSPRTDLNTEAFF. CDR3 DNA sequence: TGTGCCAGCAGTTTATATTCCCCCCGGACAGACCTGAACACTGAAGCTTTCTTT.

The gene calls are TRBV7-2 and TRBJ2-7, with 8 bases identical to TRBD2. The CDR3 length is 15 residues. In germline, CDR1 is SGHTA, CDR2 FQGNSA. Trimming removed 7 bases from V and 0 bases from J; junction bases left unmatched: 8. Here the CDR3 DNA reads TGTGCCAGCATCATCCGGAGCGGGGGCTCCTACGAGCAGTACTTC. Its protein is CASIIRSGGSYEQYF.

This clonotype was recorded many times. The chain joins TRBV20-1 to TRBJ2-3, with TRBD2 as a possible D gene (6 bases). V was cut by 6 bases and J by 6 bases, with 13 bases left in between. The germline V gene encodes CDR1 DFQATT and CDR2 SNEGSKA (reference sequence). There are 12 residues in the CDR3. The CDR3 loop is CSAKTRVDTQYF. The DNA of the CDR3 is TGCAGTGCAAAGACTAGGGTGGATACGCAGTATTTT.

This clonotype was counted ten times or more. CDR3 DNA: TGTGCCAGCAGTGGACAGGACAAGAGCTCTGGAAACACCATATATTTT. It specifies CASSGQDKSSGNTIYF. The rearrangement uses TRBV6-1 and TRBJ1-3; TRBD1 is a possible D gene (6 bases). The V end was cut by 4 bases, the J end by 0 bases, with 13 bases between. The CDR3 is 16 amino acids. CDR1 and CDR2 (germline): MNHNS, SASEGT.

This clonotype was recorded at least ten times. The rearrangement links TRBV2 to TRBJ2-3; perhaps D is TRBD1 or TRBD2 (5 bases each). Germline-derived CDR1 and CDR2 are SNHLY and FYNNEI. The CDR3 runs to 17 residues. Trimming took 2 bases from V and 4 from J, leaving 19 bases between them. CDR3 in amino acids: CASSEMYGANGADTQYF. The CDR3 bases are TGTGCCAGCAGTGAAATGTACGGGGCCAACGGCGCAGATACGCAGTATTTT.

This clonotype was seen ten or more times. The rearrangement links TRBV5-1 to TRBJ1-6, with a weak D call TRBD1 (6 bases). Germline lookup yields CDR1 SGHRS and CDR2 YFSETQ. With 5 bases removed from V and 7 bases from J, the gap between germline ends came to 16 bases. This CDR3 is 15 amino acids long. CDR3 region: CASRGGTRGNSPLHF. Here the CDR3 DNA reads TGCGCCAGCAGGGGTGGGACAAGGGGAAATTCACCCCTCCACTTT.

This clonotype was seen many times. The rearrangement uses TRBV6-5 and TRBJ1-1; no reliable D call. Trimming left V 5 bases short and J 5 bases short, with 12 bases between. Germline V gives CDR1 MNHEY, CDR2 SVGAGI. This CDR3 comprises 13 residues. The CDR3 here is CASSLGARTEAFF. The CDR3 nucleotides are TGTGCCAGCAGTCTGGGCGCCAGGACTGAAGCTTTCTTT.

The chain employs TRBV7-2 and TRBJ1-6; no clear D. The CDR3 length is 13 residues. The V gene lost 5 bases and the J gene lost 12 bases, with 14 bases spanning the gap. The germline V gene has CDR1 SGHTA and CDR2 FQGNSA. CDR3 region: CASSPSRSVPLHF. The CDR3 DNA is TGTGCCAGCAGCCCCAGTCGGTCCGTACCCCTCCACTTT.

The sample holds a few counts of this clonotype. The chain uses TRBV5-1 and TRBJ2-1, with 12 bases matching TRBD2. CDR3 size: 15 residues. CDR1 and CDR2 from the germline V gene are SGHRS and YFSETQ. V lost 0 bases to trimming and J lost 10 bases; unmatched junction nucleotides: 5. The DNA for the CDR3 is TGCGCCAGCAGCTTGGTACTAGCGGGGGGTGGGGAGCAGTTCTTC. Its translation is CASSLVLAGGGEQFF.

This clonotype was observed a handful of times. The CDR3 loop is CASSQSGRAENEQFF. The CDR3 bases are TGCGCCAGCAGCCAGAGCGGGAGGGCCGAGAATGAGCAGTTCTTC. The chain uses TRBV4-3 and TRBJ2-1, with TRBD2 identical over 10 bases. Losses at the gene ends were 3 bases for V and 7 bases for J; bases not matched to a gene: 6. From germline, CDR1 is LGHNA and CDR2 YSLEER. The length of the CDR3 is 15 residues.

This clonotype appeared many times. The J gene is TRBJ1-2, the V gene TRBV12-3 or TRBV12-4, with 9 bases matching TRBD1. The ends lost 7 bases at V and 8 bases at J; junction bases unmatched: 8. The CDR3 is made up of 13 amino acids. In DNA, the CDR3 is TGTGCCAGCACCCCGGACAGGGGACGAGGCTACACCTTC. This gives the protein CASTPDRGRGYTF.

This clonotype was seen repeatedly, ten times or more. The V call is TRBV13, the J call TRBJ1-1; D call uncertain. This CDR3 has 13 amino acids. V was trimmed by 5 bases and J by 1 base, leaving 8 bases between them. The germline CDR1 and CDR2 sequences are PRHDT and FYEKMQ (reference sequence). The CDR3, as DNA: TGTGCCAGCAGCGTCAAATGGAACACTGAAGCTTTCTTT. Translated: CASSVKWNTEAFF.

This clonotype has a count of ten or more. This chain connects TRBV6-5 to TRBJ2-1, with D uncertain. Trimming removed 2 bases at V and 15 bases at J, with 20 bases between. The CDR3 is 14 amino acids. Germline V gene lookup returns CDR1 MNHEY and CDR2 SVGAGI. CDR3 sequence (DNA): TGTGCCAGCAGTTACGCCCCTAACGGTCGCCGGCCGTTCTTC. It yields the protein CASSYAPNGRRPFF.

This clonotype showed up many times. CDR3 coding DNA: TGCAGCGTGGGCCCCTCGGGCCGGCGGAACATTCAGTACTTC. It translates to CSVGPSGRRNIQYF. The rearrangement uses TRBV29-1 and TRBJ2-4; no clear D gene. This CDR3 is built from 14 residues. CDR1 SQVTM and CDR2 ANQGSEA come from the germline V gene. Between the trimmed V and J ends, which lost 6 bases and 7 bases, there was a span of 19 bases.

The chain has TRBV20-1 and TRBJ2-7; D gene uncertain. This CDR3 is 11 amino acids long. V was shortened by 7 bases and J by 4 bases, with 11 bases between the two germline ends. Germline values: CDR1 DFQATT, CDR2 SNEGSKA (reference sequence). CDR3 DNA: TGCAGTGTCCGCAAGAGATACGAGCAGTACTTC. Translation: CSVRKRYEQYF.

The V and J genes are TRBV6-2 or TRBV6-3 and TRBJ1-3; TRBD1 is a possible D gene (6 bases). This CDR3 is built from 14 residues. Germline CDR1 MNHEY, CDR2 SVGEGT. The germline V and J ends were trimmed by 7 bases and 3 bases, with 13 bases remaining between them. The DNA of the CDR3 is TGTGCCAGCAAGGAAGAGGACAGTGGAAACACCATATATTTT. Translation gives CASKEEDSGNTIYF.